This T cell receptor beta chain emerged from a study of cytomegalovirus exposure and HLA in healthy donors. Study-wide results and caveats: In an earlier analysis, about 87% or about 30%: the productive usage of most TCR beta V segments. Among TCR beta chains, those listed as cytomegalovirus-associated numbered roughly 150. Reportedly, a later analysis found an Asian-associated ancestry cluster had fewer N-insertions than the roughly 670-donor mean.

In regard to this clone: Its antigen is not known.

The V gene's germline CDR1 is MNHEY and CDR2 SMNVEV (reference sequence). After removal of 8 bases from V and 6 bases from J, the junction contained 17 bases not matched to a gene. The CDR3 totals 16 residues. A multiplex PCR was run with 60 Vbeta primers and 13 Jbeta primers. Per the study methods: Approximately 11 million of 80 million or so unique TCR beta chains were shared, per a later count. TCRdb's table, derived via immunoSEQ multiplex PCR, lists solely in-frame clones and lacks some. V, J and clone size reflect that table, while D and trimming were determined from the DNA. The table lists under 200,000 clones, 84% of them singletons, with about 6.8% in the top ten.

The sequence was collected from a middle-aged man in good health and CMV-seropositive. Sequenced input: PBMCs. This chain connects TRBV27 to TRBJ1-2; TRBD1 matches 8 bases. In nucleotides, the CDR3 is TGTGCCAGCGGATCGGGTGTTGGACAGGGATCCCATGGCTACACCTTC. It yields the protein CASGSGVGQGSHGYTF.